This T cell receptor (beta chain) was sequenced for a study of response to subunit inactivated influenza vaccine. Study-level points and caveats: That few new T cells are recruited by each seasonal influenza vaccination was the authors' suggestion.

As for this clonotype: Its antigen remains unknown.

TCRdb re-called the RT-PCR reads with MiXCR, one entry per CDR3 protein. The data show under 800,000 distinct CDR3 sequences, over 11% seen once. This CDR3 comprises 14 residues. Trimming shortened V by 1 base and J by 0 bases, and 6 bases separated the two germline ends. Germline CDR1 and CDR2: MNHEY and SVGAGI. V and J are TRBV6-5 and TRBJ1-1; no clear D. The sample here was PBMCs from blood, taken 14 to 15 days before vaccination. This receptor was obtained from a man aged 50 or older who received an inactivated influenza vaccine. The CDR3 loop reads CASSYLAVNTEAFF. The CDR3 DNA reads TGTGCCAGCAGTTACTTAGCGGTGAACACTGAAGCTTTCTTT.